The 25 T cell receptor beta chains reported below all come from one sample, sequenced in a study of blood T cell repertoires in COVID-19. Only in-frame clones appear in the TCRdb table, and some are missing; sequencing was by immunoSEQ multiplex PCR. The repertoire holds about 200,000 clones, with around four fifths as singletons. The sample consisted of peripheral blood. The source of these receptors is a man aged 35 to 55 with acute or convalescent COVID-19.

The V call is TRBV3-1 (or the pseudogene TRBV3-2), the J call TRBJ1-1; D might be TRBD1 (6 bases). The germline gives CDR1 LGHDT, CDR2 YNNKEL (reference sequence). The CDR3 is 14 residues long. The V end lost 2 bases, the J end lost 7 bases, and 14 bases lay between the germline ends. The CDR3 DNA reads as TGTGCCAGCAGCCAAAGAGAGGGAGGGGGTGAAGCTTTCTTT. It codes for CASSQREGGGEAFF.

This clone was counted a few times. The gene calls are TRBV18 and TRBJ2-1; perhaps TRBD2 as D (6 bases). The CDR3 is 16 amino acids. Germline CDR1 is KGHSH and CDR2 is LQKENI. Trimming took off 3 bases at V and 7 bases at J, with 19 bases between the two ends. This chain's CDR3 is CASSPETSLVWNEQFF. Here the CDR3 DNA reads TGTGCCAGCTCACCGGAAACTAGCCTCGTTTGGAATGAGCAGTTCTTC.

This clone was seen just once. The gene calls are TRBV7-9 and TRBJ1-6; 9 nucleotides line up with TRBD1. V dropped 0 bases and J dropped 8; count of bases not matched to a gene: 2. The CDR3 has 15 amino acids. Per the germline V gene, CDR1 is SEHNR and CDR2 is FQNEAQ (reference sequence). CDR3 residues: CASSLAGQGYSPLHF. The CDR3 nucleotides read TGTGCCAGCAGCTTAGCCGGACAGGGGTATTCACCCCTCCACTTT.

The V call is TRBV7-9, the J call TRBJ1-2, with a possible D match to TRBD1 (6 bases). The V and J ends lost 1 base and 7 bases respectively, with 10 bases between them. The CDR3 extends over 13 amino acids. Germline values: CDR1 SEHNR, CDR2 FQNEAQ (reference sequence). The CDR3 is CASSLEQGFGYTF. The CDR3 nucleotides are TGTGCCAGCAGCTTAGAACAGGGCTTTGGCTACACCTTC.

This sequence joins TRBV7-8 and TRBJ1-6; 7 bases line up with TRBD1. Per germline, CDR1 SGHVS and CDR2 FQNEAQ. The CDR3 runs to 14 residues. V dropped 5 bases and J dropped 9; count of bases not matched to a gene: 7. The CDR3 region has the DNA TGTGCCAGCAGCATAGATCGACAGGGTTCACCCCTCCACTTT. It specifies CASSIDRQGSPLHF.

This chain joins TRBV4-2 and TRBJ2-2, with D possibly matching TRBD2 (5 bases). Germline loops: CDR1 LGHNA, CDR2 YNFKEQ. The CDR3 sequence is 15 residues long. V shed 4 bases and J shed 1 base, with 10 bases lying between them. CDR3 protein: CASSPLRGNTGELFF. CDR3 in DNA: TGTGCCAGCAGCCCCCTCCGGGGGAACACCGGGGAGCTGTTTTTT.

This clone showed up just once. The DNA for the CDR3 is TGTGCCAGCAGTGAACAGAGCGGGAGGGGAACCGGGGAGCTGTTTTTT. Translation gives CASSEQSGRGTGELFF. The J gene is TRBJ2-2, the V gene TRBV6-1, with 10 nucleotides matching TRBD2. V shed 2 bases, J shed 5 bases, and the junction held 5 bases outside the gene matches. The germline CDR1 and CDR2 sequences are MNHNS and SASEGT. The CDR3 length is 16 residues.

This clone came up a few times. The V call is TRBV7-8, the J call TRBJ2-3; tentative D call: TRBD2 (6 bases). Trimming took 8 bases from V and 4 from J, leaving 10 bases between them. Per the germline V gene, CDR1 is SGHVS and CDR2 is FQNEAQ. This CDR3 comprises 12 residues. For the CDR3, the DNA is TGTGCCAGCCGGGGGTATGCAGATACGCAGTATTTT. It translates to CASRGYADTQYF.

This clone came up once. The chain is built from TRBV6-2 or TRBV6-3 and TRBJ2-1, with a tentative D call TRBD2 (6 bases). The CDR3 is made up of 13 amino acids. Per germline, CDR1 MNHEY and CDR2 SVGEGT. V was trimmed by 4 bases and J by 6 bases, leaving 10 bases between them. In nucleotides, the CDR3 is TGTGCCAGCAGTTGGGGGGTCCGCAATGAGCAGTTCTTC. It encodes CASSWGVRNEQFF.

The chain employs TRBV7-6 and TRBJ1-1; D gene uncertain. The CDR3 consists of 15 residues. CDR1 and CDR2 (germline): SGHVS, FNYEAQ. The germline V and J ends were trimmed by 2 bases and 0 bases, with 10 bases remaining between them. CDR3 amino acids: CASSLLGGMNTEAFF. The CDR3, as DNA: TGTGCCAGCAGCTTATTAGGCGGGATGAACACTGAAGCTTTCTTT.

This clone was seen only a few times. Within the sample, other DNA sequences also encode this same CDR3. The rearrangement joins TRBV19 to TRBJ1-3; no definite D call. V lost 7 bases and J lost 4, with 14 bases in between. The germline V gene has CDR1 LNHDA and CDR2 SQIVND (reference sequence). The CDR3 is 14 residues long. CDR3 amino acids: CASTPRGPGNTIYF. The CDR3 coding sequence is TGTGCCAGTACCCCCCGGGGTCCCGGAAACACCATATATTTT.

This chain connects TRBV4-2 to TRBJ2-7, with D perhaps matching TRBD2 (5 bases). CDR3 length: 13 amino acids. Trimming left V 4 bases short and J 9 bases short, with 16 bases between. CDR1 LGHNA and CDR2 YNFKEQ come from the germline V gene. The CDR3, as DNA: TGTGCCAGCAGCCTCGGACGGAACGGGGTGCAGTACTTC. Translated, it gives CASSLGRNGVQYF.

The CDR3 region is CASSEPRDPQHF. The DNA of the CDR3 is TGTGCCAGCAGTGAACCCCGGGATCCCCAGCATTTT. The chain recombines TRBV6-1 with TRBJ1-5, with no clear D. Deletions cut 2 bases from V and 10 bases from J, with 9 bases between. The length of the CDR3 is 12 residues. Germline-derived CDR1 and CDR2 are MNHNS and SASEGT.

The chain is built from TRBV29-1 and TRBJ1-2, with a weak D call TRBD1 (6 bases). CDR1 and CDR2 from the germline V gene are SQVTM and ANQGSEA. V was pared by 6 bases and J by 4 bases, with 12 bases between. The CDR3 is made up of 12 amino acids. As DNA, the CDR3 is TGCAGCGTCGACGACAGGTTCTATGGCTACACCTTC. It translates to CSVDDRFYGYTF.

The chain links TRBV5-4 to TRBJ2-1; 7 bases map to TRBD1. The trim removed 0 bases at V and 4 bases at J, leaving 7 bases unmatched. Germline values: CDR1 SGHNT, CDR2 YYREEE (reference sequence). The CDR3 is 16 amino acids. For the CDR3, the DNA is TGTGCCAGCAGCTTGGACAGGGGAATCTTGTACAATGAGCAGTTCTTC. The encoded protein is CASSLDRGILYNEQFF.

This clone was found a few times. V is TRBV7-3 and J is TRBJ2-1; possibly TRBD2 for D (5 bases). Trimming took off 4 bases at V and 9 bases at J, with 22 bases between the two ends. The CDR3 runs to 16 residues. In germline, CDR1 is SGHTA, CDR2 FQGTGA. The CDR3 spells CASSSNPPSGAFEQFF. CDR3 DNA sequence: TGTGCCAGCAGCTCCAACCCCCCGAGCGGAGCTTTTGAGCAGTTCTTC.

The chain joins TRBV7-2 to TRBJ1-4, with 7 positions matching TRBD1. J was trimmed by 4 bases and V by 6 bases; bases with no gene match: 8. The CDR3 covers 15 residues. Per the germline V gene, CDR1 is SGHTA and CDR2 is FQGNSA. The CDR3 sequence is CASRPTRDSNEKLFF. The CDR3 nucleotides are TGTGCCAGCAGACCCACCCGGGACAGTAATGAAAAACTGTTTTTT.

The V call is TRBV11-2, the J call TRBJ2-7; tentatively, D is TRBD1 (5 bases). CDR1 is SGHAT, CDR2 FQNNGV, per germline. Trimming took 3 bases from V and 0 from J, leaving 9 bases between them. The length of the CDR3 is 14 residues. The CDR3 DNA is TGTGCCAGCAGCTTTGCAGGGAACTCCTACGAGCAGTACTTC. Its translation is CASSFAGNSYEQYF.

This chain uses TRBV5-1 with TRBJ2-4; a weak D match, TRBD1 (6 bases). Germline V CDR1 and CDR2: SGHRS, YFSETQ. Trimming removed 2 bases at V and 5 bases at J, with 11 bases between. The CDR3 is 14 residues long. CDR3: CASSFGTGQNIQYF. CDR3 nucleotide sequence: TGCGCCAGCAGCTTTGGTACAGGGCAAAACATTCAGTACTTC.

The genes are TRBV4-2 and TRBJ2-2, with D possibly matching TRBD2 (6 bases). V lost 1 base and J lost 4, with 16 bases in between. The germline V gene has CDR1 LGHNA and CDR2 YNFKEQ. The CDR3 totals 17 residues. CDR3 amino acids: CASSQGFPGEGTGELFF. In DNA form, the CDR3 reads TGTGCCAGCAGCCAAGGCTTTCCGGGAGAGGGCACCGGGGAGCTGTTTTTT.

The rearrangement links TRBV5-4 to TRBJ2-4; possibly TRBD1 for D (7 bases). The germline V and J ends were trimmed by 4 bases and 6 bases, with 20 bases remaining between them. The V gene's germline CDR1 is SGHNT and CDR2 YYREEE (reference sequence). The CDR3 extends over 16 amino acids. For the CDR3, the DNA is TGTGCCAGCAGCCCTCGCACAGGGGAGGACACAAACATTCAGTACTTC. Protein: CASSPRTGEDTNIQYF.

This chain joins TRBV5-1 and TRBJ1-2; D unresolved. Trimming cost V 4 bases and J 5 bases, with 12 bases left between them. CDR3 size: 13 residues. Germline CDR1 reads SGHRS; CDR2 reads YFSETQ. CDR3 in amino acids: CASSPVLGYGYTF. The CDR3 DNA is TGCGCCAGCAGCCCCGTCCTAGGATATGGCTACACCTTC.

CDR3 loop: CASNPGRGEYEQYF. In DNA, the CDR3 is TGTGCCAGCAACCCGGGCAGGGGTGAATACGAGCAGTACTTC. The chain joins TRBV2 to TRBJ2-7; perhaps TRBD1 as D (6 bases). There are 14 residues in the CDR3. CDR1 and CDR2 from the germline V gene are SNHLY and FYNNEI. Trimming removed 7 bases at V and 4 bases at J, with 17 bases between.

This chain connects TRBV9 to TRBJ2-1; weak D call: TRBD2 (5 bases). Trimming took 3 bases from V and 7 from J, leaving 17 bases between them. CDR3 length: 15 amino acids. The germline gives CDR1 SGDLS, CDR2 YYNGEE. DNA of the CDR3: TGTGCCAGCAGCGCCCTGGGAGAACCCCGGAATGAGCAGTTCTTC. Protein: CASSALGEPRNEQFF.

The V gene is TRBV6-5, the J gene TRBJ2-1; D is undetermined. With 6 bases removed from V and 0 bases from J, the gap between germline ends came to 12 bases. The CDR3 extends over 15 amino acids. CDR1 and CDR2 (germline): MNHEY, SVGAGI. CDR3 sequence (DNA): TGTGCCAGCAGAGAGCCTTCTAGCTCCTACAATGAGCAGTTCTTC. Its translation: CASREPSSSYNEQFF.